These T cell receptor beta chains were read from a single sample in a study of T cell responses to AZD1222 COVID-19 vaccine. Some clones are missing from TCRdb's copy, which holds only in-frame ones; the method was immunoSEQ multiplex PCR. The sample has about 150,000 clones; about nine tenths are singletons. This sample comprised peripheral blood, obtained on day 0 of AZD1222 vaccination. Receptors were obtained from an adult in good health. Each CDR3 is given with its conserved first and last residue. D genes are given only for firm matches. Clone size is stated in some rows and not others, as once, few, many or a class when expanded.

clone_size d_call j_call v_call cdr3_aa cdr3_nt
- - TRBJ2-7 TRBV7-2 CASMGGGSYEQYF TGTGCCAGCATGGGCGGCGGTTCCTACGAGCAGTACTTC
- - TRBJ2-3 TRBV5-1 CASSKLADTQYF TGCGCCAGCAGCAAATTAGCAGATACGCAGTATTTT
- - TRBJ2-5 TRBV30 CAWSPTSPQFQETQYF TGTGCCTGGAGCCCAACTAGCCCCCAGTTCCAAGAGACCCAGTACTTC
- TRBD1 TRBJ2-7 TRBV6-4 CASSGIEGQGRIGPYEQYF TGTGCCAGCAGCGGAATTGAAGGACAGGGTCGTATTGGTCCCTACGAGCAGTACTTC
- - TRBJ1-5 TRBV7-2 CASSLGGGSNQPQHF TGTGCCAGCAGCTTAGGTGGGGGTAGCAATCAGCCCCAGCATTTT
once - TRBJ2-7 TRBV15 CATSLLGRGSYEQYF TGTGCCACCAGCCTATTAGGGCGGGGTAGCTACGAGCAGTACTTC
- TRBD2 TRBJ2-3 TRBV5-3 CARTPGGPTDTQYF TGTGCCAGAACCCCGGGGGGGCCCACAGATACGCAGTATTTT
- - TRBJ2-1 TRBV27 CASSRDHNREQFF TGTGCCAGCTCACGGGACCACAATCGTGAGCAGTTCTTC
- TRBD1 TRBJ1-5 TRBV25-1 CASRPTGGLLHF TGTGCCAGCAGACCGACAGGGGGGCTGCTGCATTTT
- TRBD1 TRBJ2-5 TRBV29-1 CSVAPGTGGWETQYF TGCAGCGTTGCACCTGGGACAGGGGGCTGGGAGACCCAGTACTTC
- TRBD1 TRBJ2-7 TRBV7-8 CASSLDFLTGGEQYF TGTGCCAGCAGCTTAGATTTCTTGACAGGGGGCGAGCAGTACTTC
- - TRBJ1-2 TRBV28 CASRGTLYSYTF TGTGCCAGCAGGGGGACTCTGTATAGCTACACCTTC
- - TRBJ2-7 TRBV5-4 CASSLSAGGLNYEQYF TGTGCCAGCAGCTTGTCGGCTGGGGGTCTTAACTACGAGCAGTACTTC
- - TRBJ1-1 TRBV29-1 CSFRRGNTEAFF TGCAGCTTTAGGAGGGGGAACACTGAAGCTTTCTTT
- - TRBJ1-2 TRBV7-8 CASSRGGRYGYTF TGTGCCAGCAGCCGCGGCGGTAGGTATGGCTACACCTTC
- - TRBJ1-1 TRBV28 CASSTLGRLAFF TGTGCCAGCAGTACCCTAGGAAGGTTGGCTTTCTTT
- - TRBJ2-3 TRBV7-3 CASSPMGLVDTQYF TGTGCCAGCAGCCCTATGGGACTGGTTGATACGCAGTATTTT
- TRBD1 TRBJ2-2 TRBV28 CASKSRQGAGELFF TGTGCCAGCAAATCGAGACAGGGCGCCGGGGAGCTGTTTTTT
- - TRBJ2-7 TRBV13 CASSLGRQASHEQYF TGTGCCAGCAGCCTGGGCCGGCAGGCGTCCCACGAGCAGTACTTC
- - TRBJ1-2 TRBV29-1 CSVEAISDYGYTF TGCAGCGTTGAGGCCATATCTGACTATGGCTACACCTTC
- TRBD1 TRBJ1-2 TRBV6-5 CATRQGGSYGYTF TGTGCCACCCGACAGGGGGGAAGTTATGGCTACACCTTC
- TRBD1 TRBJ1-1 TRBV28 CASSRIVDRVNTEAFF TGTGCCAGCAGTCGAATTGTGGACAGGGTGAACACTGAAGCTTTCTTT
- - TRBJ1-5 TRBV2 CASSDSGYSQPQHF TGTGCCAGCAGTGATTCAGGGTATAGTCAGCCCCAGCATTTT
once - TRBJ2-1 TRBV5-4 CASTMGSGLYNEQFF TGTGCCAGCACCATGGGGTCAGGGCTCTACAATGAGCAGTTCTTC
- - TRBJ2-3 TRBV28 CASSGHGVGTDTQYF TGTGCCAGCAGTGGACATGGGGTAGGCACAGATACGCAGTATTTT
- - TRBJ1-1 TRBV4-2 CASSQFSGEAFF TGTGCCAGCAGCCAATTCTCCGGTGAAGCTTTCTTT
- TRBD1 TRBJ2-5 TRBV10-3 CAISEQPLDRGYQETQYF TGTGCCATCAGTGAGCAGCCCCTGGACAGGGGGTACCAAGAGACCCAGTACTTC
- - TRBJ2-6 TRBV21-1 CASSKPGPSGANVLTF TGTGCCAGCAGCAAACCCGGACCGTCCGGGGCCAACGTCCTGACTTTC
- - TRBJ2-1 TRBV27 CASSRLRENEQFF TGTGCCAGCAGTCGCCTCCGGGAAAATGAGCAGTTCTTC
- TRBD2 TRBJ2-5 TRBV4-1 CASSQRGLAGIGETQYF TGCGCCAGCAGCCAAAGGGGACTAGCGGGTATCGGTGAGACCCAGTACTTC
- - TRBJ1-2 TRBV28 CASSLAVYGYTF TGTGCCAGCAGTCTCGCCGTATATGGCTACACCTTC
- - TRBJ2-7 TRBV6-1 CASSESAVSRSEQYF TGTGCCAGCAGTGAATCGGCCGTGTCGCGATCCGAGCAGTACTTC
- TRBD1 TRBJ2-1 TRBV4-2 CASSQDPGGQGYNEQFF TGTGCCAGCAGCCAAGATCCGGGGGGACAGGGTTACAATGAGCAGTTCTTC
once - TRBJ1-5 TRBV3-1/TRBV3-2 CASSQDHGGNQPQHF TGTGCCAGCAGCCAAGATCATGGGGGCAATCAGCCCCAGCATTTT
- - TRBJ1-5 TRBV10-3 CAISESLLVLPLTSGMYQPQHF TGTGCCATCAGTGAGTCCCTACTAGTACTCCCCTTAACTTCAGGGATGTATCAGCCCCAGCATTTT
- - TRBJ1-2 TRBV4-1 CASSLTTGRDGYTF TGCGCCAGCAGCCTTACGACGGGCAGGGACGGCTACACCTTC
- TRBD2 TRBJ2-1 TRBV5-6 CASSLRTSGWSGNEQFF TGTGCCAGCAGCTTGCGGACTAGCGGGTGGTCGGGCAATGAGCAGTTCTTC
once TRBD1 TRBJ1-1 TRBV5-1 CASSAGQGLPEAFF TGCGCCAGCAGCGCGGGACAGGGGTTACCTGAAGCTTTCTTT
- - TRBJ1-1 TRBV6-5 CASRLGRANTEAFF TGTGCCAGCAGACTCGGACGGGCGAACACTGAAGCTTTCTTT
- - TRBJ2-2 TRBV5-1 CASSLDPAGELFF TGCGCCAGCAGCTTGGATCCCGCCGGGGAGCTGTTTTTT
- - TRBJ1-5 TRBV19 CASSIRRATDQPQHF TGTGCCAGTAGTATCCGCAGGGCTACTGATCAGCCCCAGCATTTT
once TRBD1 TRBJ1-2 TRBV19 CASSNPPLRDRGGYGYTF TGTGCCAGTAGTAACCCTCCCCTCCGGGACAGGGGAGGCTATGGCTACACCTTC
- - TRBJ2-1 TRBV6-5 CASRSSGQQFF TGTGCCAGCAGGAGTAGCGGACAGCAGTTCTTC
few - TRBJ1-6 TRBV7-2 CASSLDGGGNSPLHF TGTGCCAGCAGCTTAGACGGGGGTGGCAATTCACCCCTCCACTTT
- TRBD2 TRBJ2-7 TRBV29-1 CSVASGRATWQYF TGCAGCGTCGCTAGCGGGAGAGCCACGTGGCAGTACTTC
- TRBD1 TRBJ2-7 TRBV5-6 CASSLGGTGRDEQYF TGTGCCAGCAGCTTGGGGGGGACAGGGCGCGACGAGCAGTACTTC
- TRBD1 TRBJ2-2 TRBV5-1 CASSFWADRAGELFF TGCGCCAGCAGCTTTTGGGCGGACAGGGCCGGGGAGCTGTTTTTT
- - TRBJ1-3 TRBV19 CASRPGLTGNTIYF TGTGCCAGTAGGCCGGGACTGACTGGAAACACCATATATTTT
once - TRBJ2-6 TRBV15 CATSRDIGTGANVLTF TGTGCCACCAGCAGAGACATAGGGACTGGGGCCAACGTCCTGACTTTC
- TRBD1 TRBJ1-4 TRBV16 CASSPQGRKLFF TGTGCCAGCAGCCCACAGGGGAGAAAACTGTTTTTT
- TRBD2 TRBJ2-7 TRBV19 CASSTGTSGTYEQYF TGTGCCAGTAGTACCGGGACTAGCGGGACCTACGAGCAGTACTTC
- - TRBJ2-5 TRBV5-4 CASSSLTVETQYF TGTGCCAGCAGCTCTCTGACGGTGGAGACCCAGTACTTC
- - TRBJ2-3 TRBV28 CASSGAASDTQYF TGTGCCAGCAGTGGGGCAGCCTCAGATACGCAGTATTTT
- TRBD1 TRBJ1-3 TRBV27 CASSRTGAGNTIYF TGTGCCAGCAGCCGGACAGGGGCTGGAAACACCATATATTTT
- - TRBJ2-7 TRBV7-2 CASGAALGYEQYF TGTGCCAGCGGGGCGGCCCTTGGTTACGAGCAGTACTTC
- TRBD1 TRBJ1-1 TRBV28 CASRPGGNSPEAFF TGTGCCAGTAGACCAGGGGGGAACAGCCCTGAAGCTTTCTTT
once - TRBJ2-7 TRBV4-2 CASSQDISTASYEQYF TGTGCCAGCAGCCAAGATATATCGACAGCCAGCTACGAGCAGTACTTC
once - TRBJ1-5 TRBV28 CASSPGGRPQHF TGTGCCAGCAGCCCGGGGGGTCGGCCCCAGCATTTT